This T cell receptor (beta chain) was recovered during a study of T-cell reconstitution after alpha-beta-depleted transplantation in children. This CDR3 region has 16 residues. Germline-derived CDR1 and CDR2 are DFQATT and SNEGSKA (reference sequence). This clonotype has just a few counts. At one of its ends the junction is not consistent with the germline gene, which may arise from a read error. Preparation of the TCRbeta library used unique molecular identifiers. A single record per CDR3 protein comes from TCRdb applying MiXCR to the PCR reads. The sample has almost 400,000 distinct CDR3 sequences; about a fifth are singletons.

The sample was PBMCs from the stem cell graft donor, taken from the stem cell graft. The chain has TRBV20-1 and TRBJ1-6, with 8 bases that match TRBD1. This TCR was sampled from a human donor who donated a stem cell graft to a child with acute myeloid leukemia. The CDR3 coding sequence is TGCTGTGCTAGAAACAGGGGGAGCTCCTATAATTCACCCCTCCACTTT. The encoded protein is CCARNRGSSYNSPLHF.